This TCR beta chain was found in a study of blood T cells in healthy people across ages. Each sample had at least 6 million PBMCs isolated. Total RNA amounts of at least 5.5 micrograms were extracted per sample. General study points: The study lacked donor CMV status, which possibly confounded expanded clonotype changes.

Germline CDR1 is MNHEY and CDR2 is SVGAGI. The length of the CDR3 is 13 residues. The V and J ends lost 6 bases and 6 bases respectively, with 14 bases between them. Turning to this clonotype: The antigen remains undetermined.

A second about 7 to 12 cycle PCR used barcoded and J-beta primers. The authors tagged each cDNA molecule using a template-switch adaptor with 12 random nucleotides. Each CDR3 protein is one row after TCRdb ran MiXCR on the 5' RACE reads. This table has roughly 2 million distinct CDR3 sequences, around half appearing once. The receptor comes from a woman in her forties in good health. Sequencing input: blood. This chain uses TRBV6-5 with TRBJ2-5; D not resolved. CDR3 amino acids: CASSLDLGQTQYF. Written as DNA, the CDR3 is TGTGCCAGCAGCCTTGACCTCGGCCAGACCCAGTACTTC.